Only a few counts were recorded for the clone carrying this TCR beta chain. The germline V gene has CDR1 SGHRS and CDR2 YFSETQ. There are 15 residues in the CDR3. Trimming took 0 bases from V and 4 from J, leaving 14 bases between them. The data originate from a study of control samples from healthy donors and cancer patients. Data came from immunoSEQ multiplex PCR; TCRdb stores just in-frame clones and leaves some out. This repertoire shows about 120,000 clones, about nine tenths found once; its top ten account for over 6.5%. Input material: blood. This chain joins TRBV5-1 and TRBJ2-7; D uncertain. The TCR comes from a man aged 35 to 55 in good health. DNA for the CDR3: TGCGCCAGCAGCTTGGCCCCAGGCCCCGTATACGAGCAGTACTTC. Its translation is CASSLAPGPVYEQYF.